The 18 T cell receptor beta chains presented below share a single source sample, sequenced in a study of memory CD4+ T cells and cytomegalovirus serostatus. The sort gate was single viable CD3+CD4+CD8-CD45RO+ cells for memory CD4+ T cells. Here immunoSEQ multiplex PCR was the method, and the copy in TCRdb shows in-frame clones only, minus some. Of some 50,000 clones in the sample, 70% to 80% were seen once. Sequencing used memory CD4+ T cells from blood. These receptors were taken from an adult in good health and CMV-seronegative.

This chain links TRBV5-5 with TRBJ1-2, with 8 bases fitting TRBD1. Trimming at V came to 4 bases and at J to 2 bases, leaving 16 bases not matched to a gene. Germline assignment: CDR1 SGHKS and CDR2 YYEKEE (reference sequence). This CDR3 is 18 amino acids long. CDR3 sequence reads: CASSPISPRQGKNYGYTF. For the CDR3, the DNA is TGTGCCAGCAGCCCTATTAGTCCCCGACAGGGGAAGAACTATGGCTACACCTTC.

This clone rates as medium-sized. The rearrangement joins TRBV30 to TRBJ1-2; 9 bases line up with TRBD1. CDR1 is GTSNPN, CDR2 SVGIG, per germline (reference sequence). The CDR3 is 16 residues long. Trimming cost V 4 bases and J 9 bases; bases outside gene matches: 18. The DNA for the CDR3 is TGTGCCTGGAATCGGGACAGGGCGCCCTCCGGAAAAAGCTACACCTTC. Its protein is CAWNRDRAPSGKSYTF.

This clone has a handful of counts. This rearrangement joins TRBV28 to TRBJ2-1; a weak D match, TRBD2 (6 bases). The germline V and J ends were trimmed by 5 bases and 8 bases, with 25 bases remaining between them. Germline values: CDR1 MDHEN, CDR2 SYDVKM. This CDR3 region has 17 residues. The CDR3 sequence: CASSPFPRIGRLDEQFF. The DNA of the CDR3 is TGTGCCAGCAGTCCATTTCCTAGAATTGGGAGGTTAGATGAGCAGTTCTTC.

This chain uses TRBV28 with TRBJ2-5; 7 nucleotides align to TRBD2. The J segment lost 5 bases and the V segment lost 6 bases, leaving 12 bases of the junction unmatched. The CDR3 totals 15 residues. The germline CDR1 and CDR2 sequences are MDHEN and SYDVKM. CDR3 protein: CASSPPRTRKETQYF. CDR3 bases: TGTGCCAGCAGCCCCCCCCGGACTAGAAAGGAGACCCAGTACTTC.

This clone came up once. The rearrangement links TRBV5-5 to TRBJ1-1; D unclear. The germline gives CDR1 SGHKS, CDR2 YYEKEE (reference sequence). Trimming stripped 2 bases from V and 1 base from J, with 12 bases between. The CDR3 loop spans 15 amino acids. The CDR3 nucleotides are TGTGCCAGCAGCTTATCGAGGCAGACGAACACTGAAGCTTTCTTT. Its protein product is CASSLSRQTNTEAFF.

The V and J genes are TRBV19 and TRBJ2-6, with TRBD2 matching 11 bases. Germline CDR1 LNHDA, CDR2 SQIVND (reference sequence). J gave up 0 bases and V 6 bases, and 7 bases lay outside the gene matches. This CDR3 spans 18 amino acids. CDR3 protein: CASSVNSGRGSGANVLTF. DNA of the CDR3: TGTGCCAGTAGCGTGAATAGCGGGAGGGGCTCTGGGGCCAACGTCCTGACTTTC.

The chain has TRBV4-3 and TRBJ1-1; 11 bases align to TRBD1. This CDR3 comprises 14 residues. The trim removed 5 bases at V and 5 bases at J, leaving 4 bases unmatched. CDR1 is LGHNA and CDR2 is YSLEER in the germline V gene. The CDR3 loop is CASSEGTGGTEAFF. For the CDR3, the DNA is TGCGCCAGCAGCGAAGGGACAGGGGGAACTGAAGCTTTCTTT.

This clone was observed a single time. V and J are TRBV9 and TRBJ2-1; 10 bases line up with TRBD2. The CDR3 runs to 15 residues. Looked up from germline, CDR1 is SGDLS and CDR2 is YYNGEE. Unmatched junction bases numbered 3, after V lost 3 bases and J lost 3 bases. The CDR3 DNA sequence: TGTGCCAGCAGCGCCGCTAGCGGGGGCTACAATGAGCAGTTCTTC. The encoded protein is CASSAASGGYNEQFF.

The V gene is TRBV6-1, the J gene TRBJ1-2, with D uncertain. CDR1 is MNHNS, CDR2 SASEGT, per germline. The CDR3 is 11 residues long. Between the trimmed V and J ends, which lost 7 bases and 6 bases, there was a span of 9 bases. In DNA, the CDR3 is TGTGCCAGCACCGGCGATCATGGCTACACCTTC. Residues: CASTGDHGYTF.

This chain links TRBV9 with TRBJ2-1, with 15 bases identical to TRBD2. The CDR3 sequence is 15 residues long. Germline trimming cut 4 bases from V and 7 bases from J; bases unmatched to any gene: 3. Germline-derived CDR1 and CDR2 are SGDLS and YYNGEE. CDR3 DNA: TGTGCCAGCAGCTCGGGACTAGCGGGAGGAAATGAGCAGTTCTTC. Its translation: CASSSGLAGGNEQFF. The full variable domain, in which reference TRBV9 and TRBJ2-1 provide the parts outside the CDR3, is DSGVTQTPKHLITATGQRVTLRCSPRSGDLSVYWYQQSLDQGLQFLIQYYNGEERAKGNILERFSAQQFPDLHSELNLSSLELGDSALYFCASSSGLAGGNEQFFGPGTRLTVL.

The rearrangement uses TRBV5-1 and TRBJ2-1; TRBD2 might be the D (6 bases). In germline, CDR1 is SGHRS, CDR2 YFSETQ. The CDR3 has 15 amino acids. V dropped 3 bases and J dropped 1 base, with 11 bases sitting between them. The CDR3 loop is CASSSTRRSYNEQFF. CDR3 in DNA: TGCGCCAGCAGCTCGACTAGGCGTTCCTACAATGAGCAGTTCTTC.

This clone turned up a few times. V and J are TRBV19 and TRBJ2-7, with a possible D match to TRBD2 (5 bases). CDR1 is LNHDA, CDR2 SQIVND, per germline (reference sequence). The CDR3 is 13 residues long. V lost 10 bases to trimming and J lost 0 bases, with 13 bases between them. The CDR3 here is CATRGWASYEQYF. Written as DNA, the CDR3 is TGTGCCACACGCGGGTGGGCCTCCTACGAGCAGTACTTC.

This clone showed up just a few times. The CDR3 coding sequence is TGTGCCAGCAGCGGCCAGACAGGAATTGGAAACACCATATATTTT. This codes for CASSGQTGIGNTIYF. This chain connects TRBV9 to TRBJ1-3, with D perhaps matching TRBD1 (6 bases). With 3 bases removed from V and 3 bases from J, the gap between germline ends came to 13 bases. Germline V gene sequence: CDR1 SGDLS, CDR2 YYNGEE. The CDR3 spans 15 residues.

In this sample, this clone turned up a few times. The genes are TRBV9 and TRBJ1-4; unclear D gene. The length of the CDR3 is 15 residues. The germline V and J ends were trimmed by 2 bases and 0 bases, with 8 bases remaining between them. The germline V gene encodes CDR1 SGDLS and CDR2 YYNGEE. For the CDR3, the DNA is TGTGCCAGCAGCGTTACAGCTTCAACTAATGAAAAACTGTTTTTT. It is translated as CASSVTASTNEKLFF.

The chain employs TRBV5-1 and TRBJ2-1; TRBD1 agrees at 12 bases. The ends lost 4 bases at V and 9 bases at J; junction bases unmatched: 8. CDR1 and CDR2 from the germline V gene are SGHRS and YFSETQ. The CDR3 runs to 15 residues. CDR3 amino acids: CASSIPGQGAPEQFF. The CDR3 region has the DNA TGCGCCAGCAGCATACCGGGACAGGGGGCGCCTGAGCAGTTCTTC.

The rearrangement links TRBV4-3 to TRBJ1-2; TRBD1 aligns across 7 bases. Germline V gene lookup returns CDR1 LGHNA and CDR2 YSLEER. The V segment lost 3 bases and the J segment 4 bases; nucleotides outside the gene matches: 8. The CDR3 spans 15 residues. As DNA, the CDR3 is TGCGCCAGCAGCCAGACAGGGAGGGAACCCTATGGCTACACCTTC. Translation gives CASSQTGREPYGYTF.

The V call is TRBV29-1, the J call TRBJ2-5; the D gene is possibly TRBD1 (5 bases). Germline-derived CDR1 and CDR2 are SQVTM and ANQGSEA. There are 15 residues in the CDR3. V was clipped by 0 bases and J by 3 bases, with 14 bases between them. CDR3 residues: CSVEEIWSGKETQYF. CDR3 coding DNA: TGCAGCGTTGAAGAAATCTGGTCAGGGAAAGAGACCCAGTACTTC.

The table lists this clone with a count of one. The chain joins TRBV6-1 to TRBJ2-7; 9 bases fit TRBD2. The CDR3 contains 12 residues. Trimming removed 5 bases from V and 10 bases from J; junction bases left unmatched: 6. Looked up from germline, CDR1 is MNHNS and CDR2 is SASEGT. For the CDR3, the DNA is TGTGCCAGCAGTCGCGGGGGGGGCAGTCAGTACTTC. This encodes CASSRGGGSQYF.